This record looks at one T cell receptor (beta chain) sequence and its context. TCRdb's copy holds only in-frame clones and misses some; the assay was immunoSEQ multiplex PCR. The data hold 150,000 or so clones, with more than 75% observed a single time. The data are from a study of blood T cell repertoires in COVID-19. Sequenced input: peripheral blood. The TCR originated in an elderly man with acute or convalescent COVID-19.

DNA of the CDR3: TGCGCCAGCAGCTTGGAGCCTAGCAGGTACGAGCAGTACTTC. It specifies CASSLEPSRYEQYF. This chain uses TRBV5-1 with TRBJ2-7; a weak D match, TRBD2 (5 bases). Trimming removed 0 bases from V and 4 bases from J, with 11 bases in between. CDR1 is SGHRS, CDR2 YFSETQ, per germline. This CDR3 has 14 residues.